The 12 T cell receptor beta chains below all came from one sample that was sequenced in a study of untreated major depressive disorder. The assay was immunoSEQ multiplex PCR, and TCRdb's table has in-frame clones only and misses some. The data contain tens of thousands of clones, roughly 91% of them seen just once; the ten biggest clones take up 0.45% to 0.6%. The sequenced sample consisted of CD4+ T cells from PBMCs. All receptors derive from a middle-aged woman in good health.

The chain has TRBV7-2 and TRBJ2-2, with D possibly matching TRBD1 (6 bases). The CDR3 contains 16 residues. Germline lookup yields CDR1 SGHTA and CDR2 FQGNSA. With 5 bases removed from V and 0 bases from J, the gap between germline ends came to 13 bases. In DNA, the CDR3 is TGTGCCAGCAGCGGGGGACATAGCGCGAACACCGGGGAGCTGTTTTTT. This translates into CASSGGHSANTGELFF.

The CDR3 sequence is CASSPNGIEETQYF. In DNA form, the CDR3 reads TGTGCCAGCTCACCAAACGGGATTGAGGAGACCCAGTACTTC. V usage is TRBV18 and J usage is TRBJ2-5; TRBD2 is a possible D gene (5 bases). Germline CDR1 is KGHSH and CDR2 is LQKENI. Trimming stripped 2 bases from V and 5 bases from J, with 12 bases between. The CDR3 is made up of 14 amino acids.

Only one count was recorded for this clone. V gene TRBV4-2 combines with J gene TRBJ2-2; possible D gene TRBD1, 6 bases. With 5 bases removed from V and 2 bases from J, the gap between germline ends came to 12 bases. The germline gives CDR1 LGHNA, CDR2 YNFKEQ. The CDR3 loop spans 15 amino acids. This CDR3 is CASSKGGANTGELFF. In nucleotides, the CDR3 is TGTGCCAGCAGCAAAGGGGGAGCAAACACCGGGGAGCTGTTTTTT.

This chain uses TRBV5-8 with TRBJ2-1, with a weak D call TRBD2 (5 bases). This CDR3 has 13 residues. V gave up 3 bases and J gave up 4 bases, with 8 bases separating them. Germline CDR1 and CDR2: SGHTS and YDEGEE. This CDR3 reads CASSSGFYNEQFF. The CDR3 nucleotides read TGTGCCAGCAGCTCGGGATTTTACAATGAGCAGTTCTTC. Filled out from reference TRBV5-8 and TRBJ2-1, the complete variable domain reads EAGVTQSPTHLIKTRGQQATLRCSPISGHTSVYWYQQALGLGLQFLLWYDEGEERNRGNFPPRFSGRQFPNYSSELNVNALELEDSALYLCASSSGFYNEQFFGPGTRLTVL.

The chain links TRBV30 to TRBJ2-3, with 11 bases lining up with TRBD2. With 3 bases clipped from V and 8 bases from J, the junction kept 7 bases outside the gene matches. Germline V gives CDR1 GTSNPN, CDR2 SVGIG (reference sequence). The CDR3 runs to 14 residues. The CDR3 DNA reads TGTGCCTGGAGACTAGCGGGGGACCTGATTACGCAGTATTTT. Its translation: CAWRLAGDLITQYF.

The chain links TRBV5-6 to TRBJ1-6; TRBD1 aligns across 7 bases. The length of the CDR3 is 15 residues. J was trimmed by 2 bases and V by 3 bases; bases with no gene match: 2. Germline CDR1 SGHDT, CDR2 YYEEEE. CDR3 bases: TGTGCCAGCAGCTCCGGGACAGCCTATAATTCACCCCTCCACTTT. Its translation is CASSSGTAYNSPLHF.

V gene TRBV5-1 combines with J gene TRBJ2-3; 7 bases line up with TRBD2. The CDR3 has 16 residues. Germline CDR1 SGHRS, CDR2 YFSETQ. Trimming removed 4 bases from V and 2 bases from J; junction bases left unmatched: 10. CDR3 DNA sequence: TGCGCCAGCAGCCAGGGACGAGCGGGGCCCACAGATACGCAGTATTTT. Protein sequence: CASSQGRAGPTDTQYF. The full variable domain, its missing parts supplied by reference TRBV5-1 and TRBJ2-3, is KAGVTQTPRYLIKTRGQQVTLSCSPISGHRSVSWYQQTPGQGLQFLFEYFSETQRNKGNFPGRFSGRQFSNSRSEMNVSTLELGDSALYLCASSQGRAGPTDTQYFGPGTRLTVL.

This chain joins TRBV28 and TRBJ1-5; D gene unclear. V lost 2 bases and J 3 bases, leaving 11 bases between the germline ends. Germline CDR1 and CDR2: MDHEN and SYDVKM. The CDR3 has 15 residues. In DNA form, the CDR3 reads TGTGCCAGCAGTTTAAGTTTGAGGAACAATCAGCCCCAGCATTTT. This codes for CASSLSLRNNQPQHF.

V and J are TRBV11-2 and TRBJ2-7; D is uncertain. The germline V and J ends were trimmed by 4 bases and 6 bases, with 7 bases remaining between them. The CDR3 is made up of 11 amino acids. Germline V gene data show CDR1 as SGHAT and CDR2 as FQNNGV. CDR3 loop: CASSSDLEQYF. Written as DNA, the CDR3 is TGTGCCAGCAGCTCCGACCTCGAGCAGTACTTC.

This rearrangement joins TRBV5-1 to TRBJ1-4; D unresolved. Germline V CDR1 and CDR2: SGHRS, YFSETQ. Deletions cut 0 bases from V and 4 bases from J, with 4 bases between. The length of the CDR3 is 13 residues. This CDR3 is CASSLGFNEKLFF. The CDR3 DNA sequence: TGCGCCAGCAGCTTGGGTTTTAATGAAAAACTGTTTTTT.

This rearrangement joins TRBV2 to TRBJ2-4, with 8 bases aligning to TRBD1. Germline CDR1 reads SNHLY; CDR2 reads FYNNEI. CDR3 length equals 13 residues. The V and J ends lost 1 base and 14 bases, in that order; junction bases with no gene match: 7. CDR3: CASSEEGQAYEYF. CDR3 DNA: TGTGCCAGCAGTGAAGAGGGACAGGCCTACGAGTACTTC.

This chain connects TRBV6-1 to TRBJ1-2; 9 positions match TRBD1. Trimming cost V 8 bases and J 0 bases; bases outside gene matches: 4. The CDR3 spans 14 residues. The germline gives CDR1 MNHNS, CDR2 SASEGT. This chain's CDR3 is CASLRDRANYGYTF. In DNA form, the CDR3 reads TGTGCCAGCCTTCGGGACAGGGCTAACTATGGCTACACCTTC.